Each of the 27 T cell receptor beta chains below was sequenced from the same sample in a study of PD-1 blockade in classical Hodgkin lymphoma. TCRdb's copy holds only in-frame clones and misses some; the assay was immunoSEQ multiplex PCR. This sample has tens of thousands of clones, with roughly 85% found just once. Time point defined: cycle 4 day 1 (C4D1), after around six weeks of nivolumab. Each of the patients experienced relapse following autologous stem cell transplantation, and their brentuximab vedotin exposure differed. The source material was peripheral blood mononuclear cells (PBMCs), sampled before the fourth cycle of nivolumab. The source is a human donor with classical Hodgkin lymphoma.

The chain combines TRBV6-6 with TRBJ1-2; 7 positions match TRBD1. Germline CDR1 MNHNY, CDR2 SVGAGI (reference sequence). V shed 5 bases, J shed 4 bases, and the junction held 7 bases outside the gene matches. The length of the CDR3 is 14 residues. The CDR3 region has the DNA TGTGCCAGCAGTGACCAGGGGGTAGGCTATGGCTACACCTTC. Its translation is CASSDQGVGYGYTF.

The chain links TRBV11-3 to TRBJ2-2; TRBD1 or TRBD2 may be the D gene (5 bases each). In germline, CDR1 is SGHNT, CDR2 YENEEA. The CDR3 spans 15 residues. V was pared by 5 bases and J by 6 bases, with 16 bases between. The chain's CDR3 is CASSLSSLGAGELFF. In DNA form, the CDR3 reads TGTGCCAGCAGCCTGAGTAGCTTGGGGGCCGGGGAGCTGTTTTTT.

The J gene is TRBJ1-2, the V gene TRBV19; 9 nucleotides match TRBD1. V lost 4 bases to trimming and J lost 5 bases; unmatched junction nucleotides: 11. Germline V gene lookup returns CDR1 LNHDA and CDR2 SQIVND (reference sequence). The CDR3 spans 16 residues. This CDR3 is CASSTMDRGVEYGYTF. CDR3 in DNA: TGTGCCAGTAGTACCATGGACAGGGGAGTTGAGTATGGCTACACCTTC.

This clone was found once. The chain is built from TRBV9 and TRBJ1-6; D not certain. Germline CDR1 is SGDLS and CDR2 is YYNGEE. Trimming took off 2 bases at V and 8 bases at J, with 8 bases between the two ends. The CDR3 extends over 13 amino acids. The chain's CDR3 is CASSVGGDSPLHF. In DNA, the CDR3 is TGTGCCAGCAGCGTCGGTGGGGATTCACCCCTCCACTTT.

This clone occurred once. The chain combines TRBV28 with TRBJ1-1; D might be TRBD1 (6 bases). V lost 3 bases to trimming and J lost 3 bases, with 11 bases between them. Germline CDR1 reads MDHEN; CDR2 reads SYDVKM. The length of the CDR3 is 14 residues. The CDR3 sequence: CASSLGGWDTEAFF. The DNA of the CDR3 is TGTGCCAGCAGTTTGGGGGGCTGGGACACTGAAGCTTTCTTT.

The chain carries TRBV11-2 and TRBJ1-2; unclear D gene. CDR3 size: 13 residues. Trimming cost V 3 bases and J 8 bases, with 13 bases left between them. Germline assignment: CDR1 SGHAT and CDR2 FQNNGV. CDR3 nucleotides: TGTGCCAGCAGCTTGAACACATTAGGGGGCTACACCTTC. Its protein is CASSLNTLGGYTF.

This clone came up once. The V and J genes are TRBV5-6 and TRBJ2-3; D is uncertain. CDR1 and CDR2 (germline): SGHDT, YYEEEE. The CDR3 is 12 residues long. The germline V and J ends were trimmed by 1 base and 6 bases, with 6 bases remaining between them. CDR3 DNA: TGTGCCAGCAGCTTGAGGGTGGATACGCAGTATTTT. Amino acid sequence: CASSLRVDTQYF.

This clone was detected only once. V and J are TRBV9 and TRBJ1-1, with D perhaps matching TRBD1 (6 bases). Trimming stripped 4 bases from V and 1 base from J, with 17 bases between. CDR3 length equals 16 residues. The V gene's germline CDR1 is SGDLS and CDR2 YYNGEE. The CDR3 sequence: CASSSAAGQPNTEAFF. CDR3 coding DNA: TGTGCCAGCAGCTCAGCGGCGGGACAACCGAACACTGAAGCTTTCTTT.

The rearrangement joins TRBV19 to TRBJ1-5; D is unclear. V lost 1 base to trimming and J lost 6 bases, with 10 bases between them. There are 14 residues in the CDR3. Germline V gene lookup returns CDR1 LNHDA and CDR2 SQIVND (reference sequence). CDR3 sequence (DNA): TGTGCCAGTAGTATAGTCTTGGAGAGTCAGCCCCAGCATTTT. Its translation: CASSIVLESQPQHF.

The rearrangement uses TRBV5-1 and TRBJ2-1; 8 bases align to TRBD2. CDR3 size: 14 residues. CDR1 is SGHRS, CDR2 YFSETQ, per germline. Trimming cost V 4 bases and J 8 bases; bases outside gene matches: 8. CDR3 sequence: CASSKVSGGDEQFF. The CDR3 DNA reads as TGCGCCAGCAGCAAGGTGAGCGGGGGCGATGAGCAGTTCTTC.

V gene TRBV6-6 combines with J gene TRBJ2-3; no clear D. Trimming removed 0 bases from V and 7 bases from J, with 14 bases in between. The CDR3 is made up of 15 amino acids. In germline, CDR1 is MNHNY, CDR2 SVGAGI (reference sequence). The CDR3 here is CASSYSVLFDNTQYF. The CDR3 DNA sequence: TGTGCCAGCAGTTACTCTGTTCTTTTTGATAATACGCAGTATTTT.

This chain links TRBV6-4 with TRBJ2-6; 11 bases agree with TRBD1. The CDR3 length is 17 residues. Trimming took 5 bases from V and 0 from J; bases not matched to a gene: 3. From germline, CDR1 is MRHNA and CDR2 SNTAGT. Here the CDR3 DNA reads TGTGCCAGCAGTCCCGGGACAGGGGGCTCTGGGGCCAACGTCCTGACTTTC. The encoded protein is CASSPGTGGSGANVLTF.

The CDR3 nucleotides are TGTGCCAGCAGCATAACGCCCACCGGGACAGATAATTCACCCCTCCACTTT. Translation: CASSITPTGTDNSPLHF. The chain is built from TRBV11-2 and TRBJ1-6, with 7 bases lining up with TRBD1. J lost 5 bases, V lost 5 bases, and 12 bases had no gene match. The CDR3 has 17 amino acids. Germline V gene data show CDR1 as SGHAT and CDR2 as FQNNGV.

This rearrangement joins TRBV10-2 to TRBJ1-4; D unclear. V was cut by 3 bases and J by 0 bases, with 11 bases left in between. The germline V gene has CDR1 WSHSY and CDR2 SAAADI. This CDR3 has 16 amino acids. In nucleotides, the CDR3 is TGCGCCAGCAGTGATCCGACAAGATCAACTAATGAAAAACTGTTTTTT. Its translation is CASSDPTRSTNEKLFF.

The rearrangement joins TRBV10-3 to TRBJ2-6, with D possibly TRBD2 on 5 matching bases. The V gene lost 0 bases and the J gene lost 4 bases, with 10 bases spanning the gap. The CDR3 is made up of 16 amino acids. Germline CDR1 reads ENHRY; CDR2 reads SYGVKD. In nucleotides, the CDR3 is TGTGCCATCAGTGAGTCCGGGAATCAAGGGGCCAACGTCCTGACTTTC. It is translated as CAISESGNQGANVLTF.

The chain joins TRBV5-1 to TRBJ2-2, with 15 bases that match TRBD2. Germline values: CDR1 SGHRS, CDR2 YFSETQ. This CDR3 is built from 21 residues. Trimming at V came to 3 bases and at J to 1 base, leaving 13 bases not matched to a gene. In nucleotides, the CDR3 is TGCGCCAGCAGCTCCTCTGGTTCGGGACTAGCGGGGGGACAGAACACCGGGGAGCTGTTTTTT. It is translated as CASSSSGSGLAGGQNTGELFF.

The rearrangement uses TRBV5-5 and TRBJ2-7, with D uncertain. The CDR3 runs 12 residues. CDR1 is SGHKS, CDR2 YYEKEE, per germline (reference sequence). Between the trimmed V and J ends, which lost 4 bases and 4 bases, there was a span of 9 bases. The CDR3 loop reads CASSLIGYEQYF. The CDR3 coding sequence is TGTGCCAGCAGCCTTATTGGGTACGAGCAGTACTTC.

The rearrangement joins TRBV4-2 to TRBJ2-5, with a weak D call TRBD1 (6 bases). This CDR3 has 16 amino acids. The germline V and J ends were trimmed by 3 bases and 1 base, with 15 bases remaining between them. Germline assignment: CDR1 LGHNA and CDR2 YNFKEQ. CDR3 region: CASSQSSGVGQETQYF. The CDR3 bases are TGTGCCAGCAGCCAGTCGTCAGGGGTAGGCCAAGAGACCCAGTACTTC.

This sequence joins TRBV5-1 and TRBJ2-3; D is ambiguous. The germline V and J ends were trimmed by 1 base and 4 bases, with 10 bases remaining between them. The CDR3 consists of 14 residues. CDR1 is SGHRS, CDR2 YFSETQ, per germline. The CDR3 nucleotides are TGCGCCAGCAGCTTGACCGGCGAATCAGATACGCAGTATTTT. It codes for CASSLTGESDTQYF.

This chain joins TRBV5-1 and TRBJ1-4; D is ambiguous. The CDR3 covers 16 residues. Trimming removed 0 bases from V and 6 bases from J, with 15 bases in between. CDR1 SGHRS and CDR2 YFSETQ come from the germline V gene. The CDR3 nucleotides are TGCGCCAGCAGCTTGGTTGGTGTGGGCCAAGATGAAAAACTGTTTTTT. This translates into CASSLVGVGQDEKLFF.

The genes are TRBV5-1 and TRBJ2-1, with a possible D match to TRBD1 (5 bases). V lost 0 bases, J lost 7 bases, and 11 bases lay in between. Germline values: CDR1 SGHRS, CDR2 YFSETQ. The CDR3 length is 14 residues. The DNA for the CDR3 is TGCGCCAGCAGCTTGGGGTCAGGGAAAAATGAGCAGTTCTTC. Protein: CASSLGSGKNEQFF.

This clone has a single count. The chain has TRBV29-1 and TRBJ1-1, with D possibly being TRBD1 (6 bases). The CDR3 length is 13 residues. V lost 3 bases and J lost 5, with 13 bases in between. The germline V gene has CDR1 SQVTM and CDR2 ANQGSEA. The CDR3 DNA reads as TGCAGCGTTGACGGGAGGGGGGAGACTGAAGCTTTCTTT. As protein: CSVDGRGETEAFF.

V gene TRBV29-1 combines with J gene TRBJ2-3, with 12 bases matching TRBD2. CDR1 and CDR2 from the germline V gene are SQVTM and ANQGSEA. The length of the CDR3 is 13 residues. V dropped 7 bases and J dropped 8; count of bases not matched to a gene: 7. The CDR3 bases are TGCAGCGCCCCTAGCGGGGGGGCTGGTACGCAGTATTTT. It translates to CSAPSGGAGTQYF.

The chain uses TRBV10-3 and TRBJ2-6, with D perhaps matching TRBD1 or TRBD2 (5 bases each). Germline CDR1 ENHRY, CDR2 SYGVKD. This CDR3 has 17 residues. Trimming took off 7 bases at V and 0 bases at J, with 16 bases between the two ends. The DNA of the CDR3 is TGTGCCATCAAACTCGGGACGGACCGCTCTGGGGCCAACGTCCTGACTTTC. Translated, it gives CAIKLGTDRSGANVLTF.

This clone was recorded once. CDR3 region: CASSFSGSGRNEKLFF. In DNA form, the CDR3 reads TGCGCCAGCAGCTTTTCGGGCAGTGGTAGAAATGAAAAACTGTTTTTT. The rearrangement joins TRBV5-1 to TRBJ1-4; D remains unclear. Germline V CDR1 and CDR2: SGHRS, YFSETQ. This CDR3 region has 16 residues. V lost 2 bases and J 5 bases, leaving 16 bases between the germline ends.

The chain combines TRBV12-5 with TRBJ1-1; D ambiguous. The V end lost 6 bases, the J end lost 0 bases, and 8 bases lay between the germline ends. This CDR3 region has 13 residues. CDR1 and CDR2 from the germline V gene are LGHNT and FRNRAP. DNA of the CDR3: TGTGCTAGTGGCCATCAGATGAACACTGAAGCTTTCTTT. Translation: CASGHQMNTEAFF.

The gene calls are TRBV28 and TRBJ1-3; 7 nucleotides line up with TRBD1. The V and J ends lost 4 bases and 0 bases, in that order; junction bases with no gene match: 6. The CDR3 is 16 residues long. Germline V gene lookup returns CDR1 MDHEN and CDR2 SYDVKM. CDR3 nucleotides: TGTGCCAGCAGTTCCCCGACAGGGAACTCTGGAAACACCATATATTTT. Translating it yields CASSSPTGNSGNTIYF.